The 31 T cell receptor beta chains presented below share a single source sample, sequenced in a study of CD8 T cells in ankylosing spondylitis. In TCRdb, the 5' RACE reads were re-called with MiXCR into one record per CDR3 protein. The table shows over 30,000 distinct CDR3 sequences, with roughly 12% occurring only once. The sample taken for sequencing was synovial fluid, either unsorted or a sorted T cell fraction (not recorded which). Every receptor here comes from a male donor with ankylosing spondylitis.

The chain carries TRBV28 and TRBJ2-7; D call uncertain. The CDR3 is 12 amino acids. Per the germline V gene, CDR1 is MDHEN and CDR2 is SYDVKM. Deletions cut 3 bases from V and 3 bases from J, with 6 bases between. CDR3 bases: TGTGCCAGCAGTTTCCCCGACTACGAGCAGTACTTC. It encodes CASSFPDYEQYF.

By sample share, this clonotype is medium-sized. J is TRBJ2-1 and V is TRBV4-1; D unclear. CDR3 length: 15 residues. CDR1 and CDR2 (germline): MGHRA, YSYEKL. The V end was cut by 0 bases, the J end by 3 bases, with 9 bases between. The CDR3 spells CASSQDRESYNEQFF. CDR3 nucleotides: TGCGCCAGCAGCCAAGATCGAGAGAGCTACAATGAGCAGTTCTTC.

This clonotype was detected only a few times. CDR3 residues: CACRGSDSYEQYF. CDR3 nucleotides: TGTGCCTGCCGCGGGAGCGACTCCTACGAGCAGTACTTC. The chain is built from TRBV27 and TRBJ2-7; 7 bases are shared with TRBD2. V lost 11 bases and J lost 0; bases outside the gene matches: 7. The CDR3 runs 13 residues. From germline, CDR1 is MNHEY and CDR2 SMNVEV (reference sequence).

The V call is TRBV5-5, the J call TRBJ2-1, with D perhaps matching TRBD1 or TRBD2 (5 bases each). CDR3 size: 16 residues. From germline, CDR1 is SGHKS and CDR2 YYEKEE (reference sequence). Trimming took off 0 bases at V and 2 bases at J, with 12 bases between the two ends. The CDR3 DNA is TGTGCCAGCAGCTTGGCCTCCCGGGACCCCTACAATGAGCAGTTCTTC. The encoded protein is CASSLASRDPYNEQFF.

In this sample, this clonotype turned up many times. The CDR3 DNA reads as TGTGCCAGCAGCTCAGTAGACCGAGACAGCACAGATACGCAGTATTTT. Encoded protein: CASSSVDRDSTDTQYF. This chain links TRBV7-9 with TRBJ2-3; no reliable D call. Germline V gene data show CDR1 as SEHNR and CDR2 as FQNEAQ (reference sequence). Between the trimmed V and J ends, which lost 4 bases and 0 bases, there was a span of 14 bases. The CDR3 totals 16 residues.

This clonotype appeared a few times. The chain combines TRBV6-2 or TRBV6-3 with TRBJ2-3; D call uncertain. The CDR3 length is 17 residues. V was pared by 4 bases and J by 6 bases, with 23 bases between. CDR1 and CDR2 (germline): MNHEY, SVGEGT. The CDR3 DNA reads TGTGCCAGCAGTTCATCCGCCCCGGGCCGAACCACGGATACGCAGTATTTT. Protein: CASSSSAPGRTTDTQYF.

The V gene is TRBV6-5, the J gene TRBJ2-7; no clear D gene. V was clipped by 2 bases and J by 0 bases, with 8 bases between them. Germline loops: CDR1 MNHEY, CDR2 SVGAGI. CDR3 length equals 14 residues. For the CDR3, the DNA is TGTGCCAGCAGTTACGAAGCATCCTCCTACGAGCAGTACTTC. Translation gives CASSYEASSYEQYF.

At least ten counts were recorded for this clonotype. The chain carries TRBV9 and TRBJ2-7, with 7 bases aligning to TRBD2. This CDR3 has 13 residues. Germline values: CDR1 SGDLS, CDR2 YYNGEE. V lost 0 bases and J lost 4; bases outside the gene matches: 1. The CDR3 loop is CASSVGTRYEQYF. The CDR3 DNA reads TGTGCCAGCAGCGTAGGGACTAGGTACGAGCAGTACTTC.

This clonotype was detected ten times or more. The chain links TRBV2 to TRBJ2-1; 10 nucleotides agree with TRBD1. Germline values: CDR1 SNHLY, CDR2 FYNNEI. V dropped 7 bases and J dropped 8; count of bases not matched to a gene: 14. The CDR3 is made up of 16 amino acids. The CDR3 sequence is CASTKNSGQGRYEQFF. In DNA form, the CDR3 reads TGTGCCAGCACAAAAAATTCGGGACAGGGGAGGTATGAGCAGTTCTTC. The entire variable domain, with the rest obtained from reference TRBV2 and TRBJ2-1, is as follows: EPEVTQTPSHQVTQMGQEVILRCVPISNHLYFYWYRQILGQKVEFLVSFYNNEISEKSEIFDDQFSVERPDGSNFTLKIRSTKLEDSAMYFCASTKNSGQGRYEQFFGPGTRLTVL.

This clonotype was seen a handful of times. This chain connects TRBV20-1 to TRBJ2-3; no reliable D call. The CDR3 is made up of 16 amino acids. Trimming removed 1 base at V and 0 bases at J, with 14 bases between. Germline values: CDR1 DFQATT, CDR2 SNEGSKA (reference sequence). The CDR3 is CSARASGFSSTDTQYF. The CDR3 DNA sequence: TGCAGTGCTAGAGCATCGGGCTTTTCTAGCACAGATACGCAGTATTTT.

The rearrangement uses TRBV18 and TRBJ2-7; 9 bases agree with TRBD1. Germline loops: CDR1 KGHSH, CDR2 LQKENI. This CDR3 has 15 amino acids. The V segment lost 1 base and the J segment 0 bases; nucleotides outside the gene matches: 1. The CDR3 sequence: CASSPQGQGSYEQYF. CDR3 sequence (DNA): TGTGCCAGCTCACCACAGGGACAGGGCTCCTACGAGCAGTACTTC.

This clonotype was counted at least ten times. The genes are TRBV11-2 and TRBJ2-3; 13 positions agree with TRBD2. Germline V CDR1 and CDR2: SGHAT, FQNNGV. V gave up 3 bases and J gave up 2 bases; unmatched junction bases: 2. The CDR3 length is 16 residues. The chain's CDR3 is CASSLGTSGATDTQYF. CDR3 nucleotide sequence: TGTGCCAGCAGCTTGGGGACTAGCGGGGCCACAGATACGCAGTATTTT. The complete variable domain, with remaining parts taken from reference TRBV11-2 and TRBJ2-3, reads EAGVAQSPRYKIIEKRQSVAFWCNPISGHATLYWYQQILGQGPKLLIQFQNNGVVDDSQLPKDRFSAERLKGVDSTLKIQPAKLEDSAVYLCASSLGTSGATDTQYFGPGTRLTVL.

This rearrangement joins TRBV6-2 or TRBV6-3 to TRBJ1-1; the D is unclear. Trimming pared 6 bases from V and 5 bases from J, leaving 19 bases between. CDR1 MNHEY and CDR2 SVGEGT come from the germline V gene. CDR3 length equals 15 residues. Here the CDR3 reads CASRIGSERRTEAFF. In nucleotides, the CDR3 is TGTGCCAGCAGGATCGGGTCGGAGAGGCGGACTGAAGCTTTCTTT.

For the CDR3, the DNA is TGTGCCAGCAGTTTCCTGGCGGGAGAGGGGGAGACCCAGTACTTC. As protein: CASSFLAGEGETQYF. This chain connects TRBV6-5 to TRBJ2-5, with TRBD2 identical over 7 bases. Germline trimming cut 4 bases from V and 5 bases from J; bases unmatched to any gene: 10. From germline, CDR1 is MNHEY and CDR2 SVGAGI. The CDR3 is 15 residues long.

This clonotype was detected only a few times. The J gene is TRBJ2-1, the V gene TRBV18, with D maybe TRBD2 (7 bases). Germline-derived CDR1 and CDR2 are KGHSH and LQKENI. The length of the CDR3 is 18 residues. Between the trimmed V and J ends, which lost 2 bases and 4 bases, there was a span of 21 bases. This chain's CDR3 is CASSPFVGGLSYYNEQFF. CDR3 DNA sequence: TGTGCCAGCTCACCATTCGTCGGGGGGCTGTCTTATTACAATGAGCAGTTCTTC.

The sample holds many counts of this clonotype. The chain carries TRBV5-5 and TRBJ2-7, with D unclear. This CDR3 spans 15 amino acids. In germline, CDR1 is SGHKS, CDR2 YYEKEE (reference sequence). Trimming removed 0 bases at V and 1 base at J, with 11 bases between. In DNA form, the CDR3 reads TGTGCCAGCAGCTTGGTCAGGTTTCTTTCCTACGAGCAGTACTTC. Translated: CASSLVRFLSYEQYF.

The V call is TRBV4-1, the J call TRBJ2-7; D not certain. V lost 1 base to trimming and J lost 0 bases, with 7 bases between them. The CDR3 consists of 14 residues. CDR1 and CDR2 (germline): MGHRA, YSYEKL. CDR3 sequence (DNA): TGCGCCAGCAGCCAAGGGCCTAGCTCCTACGAGCAGTACTTC. Its protein is CASSQGPSSYEQYF.

The chain joins TRBV11-2 to TRBJ1-1, with D unresolved. The ends were cut back, 3 bases at V and 6 bases at J, with 5 bases in the middle. The CDR3 length is 11 residues. Germline CDR1 and CDR2: SGHAT and FQNNGV. The CDR3 sequence is CASSFVAEAFF. In nucleotides, the CDR3 is TGTGCCAGCAGCTTCGTCGCTGAAGCTTTCTTT.

This clonotype has only a few counts. The rearrangement joins TRBV5-5 to TRBJ1-1, with no clear D. This CDR3 has 15 residues. Germline V gene sequence: CDR1 SGHKS, CDR2 YYEKEE (reference sequence). Trimming left V 0 bases short and J 2 bases short, with 11 bases between. For the CDR3, the DNA is TGTGCCAGCAGCTTGGCGCGGGCGGTTAACACTGAAGCTTTCTTT. It specifies CASSLARAVNTEAFF. The variable domain in full, with the rest retrieved from reference TRBV5-5 and TRBJ1-1, is DAGVTQSPTHLIKTRGQQVTLRCSPISGHKSVSWYQQVLGQGPQFIFQYYEKEERGRGNFPDRFSARQFPNYSSELNVNALLLGDSALYLCASSLARAVNTEAFFGQGTRLTVV.

The table lists this clonotype with a few counts. CDR3 region: CASSKSGGPSFYNEQFF. CDR3 nucleotide sequence: TGTGCCAGCAGCAAGAGCGGGGGGCCCTCCTTCTACAATGAGCAGTTCTTC. The V call is TRBV7-2, the J call TRBJ2-1; 9 nucleotides align to TRBD2. CDR3 size: 17 residues. V lost 5 bases and J lost 3; bases outside the gene matches: 11. Germline CDR1 reads SGHTA; CDR2 reads FQGNSA.

There are many counts of this clonotype. The rearrangement links TRBV15 to TRBJ1-6, with D possibly being TRBD1 (5 bases). Germline loops: CDR1 LNHNV, CDR2 YYDKDF (reference sequence). This CDR3 has 15 amino acids. V lost 0 bases and J 9 bases, leaving 12 bases between the germline ends. DNA of the CDR3: TGTGCCACCAGCAGAGATAGAGGCAGGGTTTCACCCCTCCACTTT. Translated: CATSRDRGRVSPLHF.

This chain uses TRBV30 with TRBJ2-1; 7 positions agree with TRBD2. CDR1 is GTSNPN, CDR2 SVGIG, per germline (reference sequence). The CDR3 is 13 residues long. Trimming at V came to 7 bases and at J to 4 bases, leaving 7 bases not matched to a gene. The CDR3 loop is CASSGSGYNEQFF. DNA for the CDR3: TGTGCCTCCTCGGGTAGCGGGTACAATGAGCAGTTCTTC.

The V call is TRBV20-1, the J call TRBJ2-7; D might be TRBD1 (7 bases). Germline CDR1 reads DFQATT; CDR2 reads SNEGSKA (reference sequence). The V end was cut by 0 bases, the J end by 4 bases, with 13 bases between. This CDR3 spans 14 amino acids. The DNA for the CDR3 is TGCAGTGCTAGAGATCAGACAGGGACTTACGAGCAGTACTTC. Translating gives CSARDQTGTYEQYF.

The CDR3 nucleotides read TGCGCCAGCAGCCAAGGATCGGAAATCAAGACCCAGTACTTC. This sequence encodes CASSQGSEIKTQYF. The rearrangement links TRBV4-3 to TRBJ2-5; no clear D gene. This CDR3 region has 14 residues. The germline gives CDR1 LGHNA, CDR2 YSLEER. The V and J ends lost 1 base and 6 bases respectively, with 12 bases between them.

This clonotype has at least ten counts. The CDR3 protein is CSAAEGEASAYEQYF. In DNA form, the CDR3 reads TGCAGTGCCGCGGAGGGGGAGGCCTCCGCCTACGAGCAGTACTTC. This chain links TRBV20-1 with TRBJ2-7, with D perhaps TRBD1 or TRBD2 (6 bases each). The V gene's germline CDR1 is DFQATT and CDR2 SNEGSKA (reference sequence). The V end was cut by 6 bases, the J end by 2 bases, with 20 bases between. This CDR3 contains 15 residues.

The CDR3 spells CASTQGDSEKLFF. The DNA of the CDR3 is TGTGCCAGCACGCAAGGGGACAGCGAAAAACTGTTTTTT. V usage is TRBV7-9 and J usage is TRBJ1-4; 7 bases match TRBD1. Germline loops: CDR1 SEHNR, CDR2 FQNEAQ (reference sequence). The CDR3 runs 13 residues. J was trimmed by 8 bases and V by 7 bases; bases with no gene match: 7.

This clonotype was detected only a few times. The J gene is TRBJ2-1, the V gene TRBV19; 10 nucleotides match TRBD1. Germline values: CDR1 LNHDA, CDR2 SQIVND (reference sequence). Losses at the gene ends were 4 bases for V and 10 bases for J; bases not matched to a gene: 13. CDR3 length equals 16 residues. The CDR3 bases are TGTGCCAGTAGTACTGAGGCCGGGACAGGGGCGGAAGAGCAGTTCTTC. Amino acids: CASSTEAGTGAEEQFF.

This clonotype has at least ten counts. The chain uses TRBV6-6 and TRBJ2-2; D remains unclear. The germline V gene encodes CDR1 MNHNY and CDR2 SVGAGI (reference sequence). Trimming shortened V by 4 bases and J by 5 bases, and 5 bases separated the two germline ends. CDR3 length: 12 amino acids. The CDR3, as DNA: TGTGCCAGCAGTTTGTGGACCGGGGAGCTGTTTTTT. As protein: CASSLWTGELFF.

The chain recombines TRBV27 with TRBJ2-1, with unresolved D. The CDR3 contains 12 residues. The ends were cut back, 6 bases at V and 1 base at J, with 4 bases in the middle. Germline-derived CDR1 and CDR2 are MNHEY and SMNVEV (reference sequence). The CDR3, as DNA: TGTGCCAGCAGCCCATCCTACAATGAGCAGTTCTTC. Its translation: CASSPSYNEQFF.

The chain carries TRBV10-3 and TRBJ2-2, with a tentative D call TRBD1 (5 bases). V gave up 6 bases and J gave up 1 base, with 15 bases separating them. The CDR3 length is 16 residues. CDR1 and CDR2 from the germline V gene are ENHRY and SYGVKD. Here the CDR3 reads CAISDLRTMNTGELFF. CDR3 bases: TGTGCCATCAGCGATCTGCGGACAATGAACACCGGGGAGCTGTTTTTT.

In its sample, this clonotype was seen a few times. This chain uses TRBV9 with TRBJ2-7; unclear D gene. Per germline, CDR1 SGDLS and CDR2 YYNGEE. The CDR3 runs to 15 residues. Between the trimmed V and J ends, which lost 2 bases and 3 bases, there was a span of 15 bases. The CDR3 sequence: CASSVSPLSVYEQYF. CDR3 nucleotides: TGTGCCAGCAGCGTGTCACCCCTTTCAGTCTACGAGCAGTACTTC.